The clone carrying this T cell receptor beta chain was seen only once. Naive CD8 cells were CD45RO-negative, positively selected for CCR7, excluding terminally differentiated effector memory CD45RA+ cells. The donors were adults (healthy and HIV-negative) with no recent acute infections or vaccinations. Genomic DNA belonging to each subset was distributed in equal measure over several immunoSEQ plates. TCRdb's table, derived via immunoSEQ multiplex PCR, lists solely in-frame clones and lacks some. The sample records about 2 million clones, approximately 94% being singletons. This sample was included in a study of shared clonotypes between healthy human individuals. In the study overall: The people who gave samples were a couple of women and three men aged 18 to 49.

V lost 4 bases and J 5 bases, leaving 9 bases between the germline ends. This CDR3 is built from 13 residues. Germline V lookup: CDR1 SGDLS, CDR2 YYNGEE. J is TRBJ2-2 and V is TRBV9; D gene ambiguous. The source is a man younger than 35 in good health. The sequencing input was naive CD8+ T cells sorted from blood. For the CDR3, the DNA is TGTGCCAGCAGCCCCGGAGTGACCGGGGAGCTGTTTTTT. Its translation is CASSPGVTGELFF. Combining the CDR3 with reference TRBV9 and TRBJ2-2 gives the whole variable domain DSGVTQTPKHLITATGQRVTLRCSPRSGDLSVYWYQQSLDQGLQFLIQYYNGEERAKGNILERFSAQQFPDLHSELNLSSLELGDSALYFCASSPGVTGELFFGEGSRLTVL.